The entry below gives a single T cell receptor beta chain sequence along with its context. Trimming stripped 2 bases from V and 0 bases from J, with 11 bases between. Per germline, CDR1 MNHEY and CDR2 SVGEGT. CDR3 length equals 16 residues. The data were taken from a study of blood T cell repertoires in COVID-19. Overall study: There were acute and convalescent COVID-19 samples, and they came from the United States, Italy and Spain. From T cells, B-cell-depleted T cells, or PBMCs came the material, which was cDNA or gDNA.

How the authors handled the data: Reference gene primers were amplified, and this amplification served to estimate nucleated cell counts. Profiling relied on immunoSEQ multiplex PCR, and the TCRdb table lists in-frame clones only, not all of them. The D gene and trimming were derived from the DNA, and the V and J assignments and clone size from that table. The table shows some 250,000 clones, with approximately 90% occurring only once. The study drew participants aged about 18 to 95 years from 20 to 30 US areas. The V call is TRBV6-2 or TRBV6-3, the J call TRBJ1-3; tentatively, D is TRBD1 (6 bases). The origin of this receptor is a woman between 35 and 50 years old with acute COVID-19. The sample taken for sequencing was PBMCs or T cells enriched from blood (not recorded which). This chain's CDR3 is CASSYAGANSGNTIYF. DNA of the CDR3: TGTGCCAGCAGTTACGCAGGGGCGAACTCTGGAAACACCATATATTTT.